This TCR beta chain was sequenced in a study of cytomegalovirus exposure and HLA in healthy donors. The study's findings and limits: The study designated 160 or so TCR beta chains cytomegalovirus-associated. Later analysis reportedly placed an Asian-associated ancestry cluster below the roughly 700-donor mean in N-insertions.

PCR employed 60 Vbeta and 13 Jbeta primers. The assay was immunoSEQ multiplex PCR, and TCRdb's table has in-frame clones only and misses some. Of about 280,000 clones in the sample, 80% to 90% are singletons; the top ten hold roughly 2%. Of note for this clone: What it binds is not known.

Losses at the gene ends were 4 bases for V and 4 bases for J; bases not matched to a gene: 10. This CDR3 comprises 16 residues. Germline CDR1 reads MNHNS; CDR2 reads SASEGT. The chain links TRBV6-1 to TRBJ1-3, with TRBD1 identical over 7 bases. Sequences were obtained from PBMCs. This sequence originates from a woman aged 18-29 years in good health and CMV-seronegative. The CDR3 here is CASSAQNRGSGNTIYF. The CDR3 nucleotides are TGTGCCAGCAGTGCGCAAAACAGGGGATCGGGAAACACCATATATTTT.